This TCR beta chain derives from a study of blood T cell repertoires in COVID-19. Looking at the study overall: Acute-phase and convalescent COVID-19 samples originated in the United States, Italy and Spain.

Everyone who took part was 18 to 89 years old, and they came from about 25 US areas. Clinical history reported by participants formed the basis on which cohorts were assigned. Using immunoSEQ multiplex PCR, the repertoire was profiled, and TCRdb retains in-frame clones only, with some absent. The table has about 210,000 clones, 86% seen once; the top ten hold approximately 23%. The CDR3 consists of 14 residues. V lost 5 bases, J lost 0 bases, and 5 bases stayed unmatched. Looked up from germline, CDR1 is SGHTS and CDR2 is YDEGEE. This sequence originates from a woman aged 35 to 49 in a cohort exposed to, infected with or recovered from COVID-19 (not recorded which). The chain has TRBV5-8 and TRBJ2-7, with 7 bases identical to TRBD1. Sequencing was performed on PBMCs or T cells enriched from blood (not recorded which). The CDR3 DNA reads as TGTGCCAGCAGGAAACGACAGGGCTCCTACGAGCAGTACTTC. Protein product: CASRKRQGSYEQYF.